This T cell receptor (beta chain) is from a study of blood T cells in healthy people across ages. Across the whole study: Roughly one uniquely barcoded beta molecule per two T cells was captured.

CDR3 length equals 17 residues. V shed 4 bases and J shed 2 bases, with 21 bases lying between them. CDR1 is SGHRS and CDR2 is YFSETQ in the germline V gene. Every sample yielded at least 6.5 million isolated PBMCs. Total RNA extraction produced at least 5.5 micrograms (per sample) for the study. Alongside a J-beta primer mix, a sample-barcoded 5' primer served in a second PCR lasting roughly 6 to 12 cycles. Tags on each cDNA molecule came from a template-switch adaptor with 12 random nucleotides. TCRdb passed the 5' RACE reads through MiXCR, listing each CDR3 protein once. The sample records about 1.8 million distinct CDR3 sequences, around 48% being singletons.

The rearrangement uses TRBV5-1 and TRBJ2-5, with a weak D call TRBD1 (6 bases). Source material: blood. This sequence originates from a woman in her thirties or forties in good health. CDR3 residues: CASSLPHRVPMQETQYF. As DNA, the CDR3 is TGCGCCAGCAGCCTACCACACAGGGTCCCAATGCAAGAGACCCAGTACTTC.